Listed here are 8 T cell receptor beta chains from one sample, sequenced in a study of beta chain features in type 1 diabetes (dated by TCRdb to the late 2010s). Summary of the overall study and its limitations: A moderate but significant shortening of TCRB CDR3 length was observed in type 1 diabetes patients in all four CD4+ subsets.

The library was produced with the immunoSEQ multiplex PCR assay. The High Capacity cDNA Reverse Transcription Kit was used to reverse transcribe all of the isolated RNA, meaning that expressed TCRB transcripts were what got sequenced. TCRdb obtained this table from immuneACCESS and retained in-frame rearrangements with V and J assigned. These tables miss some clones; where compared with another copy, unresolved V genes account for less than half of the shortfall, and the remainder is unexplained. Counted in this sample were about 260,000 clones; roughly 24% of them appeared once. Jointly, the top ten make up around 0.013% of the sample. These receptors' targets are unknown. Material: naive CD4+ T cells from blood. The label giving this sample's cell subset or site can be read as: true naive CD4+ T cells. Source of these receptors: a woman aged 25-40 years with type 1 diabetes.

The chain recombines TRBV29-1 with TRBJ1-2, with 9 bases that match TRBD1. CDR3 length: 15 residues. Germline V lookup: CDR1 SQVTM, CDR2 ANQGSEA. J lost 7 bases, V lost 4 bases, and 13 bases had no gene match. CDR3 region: CSVGGAFGQGSGYTF. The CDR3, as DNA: TGCAGCGTTGGTGGGGCCTTCGGACAGGGGAGTGGCTACACCTTC.

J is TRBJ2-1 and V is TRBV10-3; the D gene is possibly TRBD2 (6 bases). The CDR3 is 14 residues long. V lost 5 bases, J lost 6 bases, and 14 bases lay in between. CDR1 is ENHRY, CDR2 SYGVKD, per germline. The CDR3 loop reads CAISSGTGGNEQFF. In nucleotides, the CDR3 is TGTGCCATCAGTTCCGGGACTGGGGGCAATGAGCAGTTCTTC.

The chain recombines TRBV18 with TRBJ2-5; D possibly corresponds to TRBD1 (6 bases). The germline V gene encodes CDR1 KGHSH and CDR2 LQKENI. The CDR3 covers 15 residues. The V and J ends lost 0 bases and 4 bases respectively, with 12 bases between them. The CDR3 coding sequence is TGTGCCAGCTCACCACCGGGCAGAGGGGGAGAGACCCAGTACTTC. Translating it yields CASSPPGRGGETQYF.

The CDR3 sequence: CASSTSGRPTSTDTQYF. CDR3 nucleotides: TGTGCCTCCTCGACTAGCGGGAGGCCTACTAGCACAGATACGCAGTATTTT. The chain carries TRBV30 and TRBJ2-3, with 13 nucleotides matching TRBD2. The germline CDR1 and CDR2 sequences are GTSNPN and SVGIG (reference sequence). Trimming removed 7 bases from V and 0 bases from J; junction bases left unmatched: 10. The CDR3 has 17 amino acids.

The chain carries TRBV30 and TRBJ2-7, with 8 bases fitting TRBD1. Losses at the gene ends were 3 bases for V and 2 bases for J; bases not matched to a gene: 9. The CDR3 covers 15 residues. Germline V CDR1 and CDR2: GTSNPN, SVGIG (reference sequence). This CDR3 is CAWSTGTGITYEQYF. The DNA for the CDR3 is TGTGCCTGGAGCACAGGGACAGGAATTACCTACGAGCAGTACTTC.

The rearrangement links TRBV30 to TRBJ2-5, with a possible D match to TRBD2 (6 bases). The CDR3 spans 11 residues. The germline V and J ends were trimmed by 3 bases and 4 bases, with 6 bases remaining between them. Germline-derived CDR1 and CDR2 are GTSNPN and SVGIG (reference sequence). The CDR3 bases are TGTGCCTGGAGGCGGGGAGAGACCCAGTACTTC. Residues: CAWRRGETQYF.

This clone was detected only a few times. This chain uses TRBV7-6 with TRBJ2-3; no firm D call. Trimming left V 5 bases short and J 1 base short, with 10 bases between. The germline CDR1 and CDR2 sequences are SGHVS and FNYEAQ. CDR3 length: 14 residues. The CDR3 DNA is TGTGCCAGCAGCCGTCGCGAGGGCACAGATACGCAGTATTTT. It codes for CASSRREGTDTQYF. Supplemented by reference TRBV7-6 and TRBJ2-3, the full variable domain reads GAGVSQSPRYKVTKRGQDVALRCDPISGHVSLYWYRQALGQGPEFLTYFNYEAQQDKSGLPNDRFSAERPEGSISTLTIQRTEQRDSAMYRCASSRREGTDTQYFGPGTRLTVL.

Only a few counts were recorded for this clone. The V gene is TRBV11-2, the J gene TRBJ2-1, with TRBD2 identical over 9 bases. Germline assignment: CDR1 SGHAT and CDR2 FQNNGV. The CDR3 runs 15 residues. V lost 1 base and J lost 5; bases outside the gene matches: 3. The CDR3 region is CASSLVAGGNNEQFF. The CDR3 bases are TGTGCCAGCAGCTTAGTGGCGGGAGGGAACAATGAGCAGTTCTTC.